A single sample gave rise to the 26 T cell receptor beta chains below, sequenced in a study of graft-versus-host responses after intestinal transplantation. These receptors lack a known antigen. Here immunoSEQ multiplex PCR was the method, and the copy in TCRdb shows in-frame clones only, minus some. This sample has roughly 97,000 clones, with over 75% found just once. The sequencing used unstimulated CD4+ T cells sorted from spleen or lymph node cells, collected before intestinal transplant. These receptors all come from a human donor who received an intestinal transplant.

The V call is TRBV6-9, the J call TRBJ1-5; D gene uncertain. CDR3 length: 11 amino acids. The V gene's germline CDR1 is MNHGY and CDR2 SVAAGI. Deletions cut 5 bases from V and 7 bases from J, with 6 bases between. The CDR3 spells CASSSRQPQHF. The CDR3 DNA reads TGTGCCAGCAGTAGCAGGCAGCCCCAGCATTTT.

The gene calls are TRBV9 and TRBJ2-7; 8 nucleotides line up with TRBD1. J gave up 2 bases and V 1 base, and 14 bases lay outside the gene matches. The CDR3 runs to 18 residues. Germline V lookup: CDR1 SGDLS, CDR2 YYNGEE. CDR3 bases: TGTGCCAGCAGCGTAATCGGGGGTGTGGGACAGGTAACCTACGAGCAGTACTTC. Its protein product is CASSVIGGVGQVTYEQYF.

This chain joins TRBV18 and TRBJ1-1; D is undetermined. The CDR3 extends over 15 amino acids. Germline CDR1 reads KGHSH; CDR2 reads LQKENI. The germline V and J ends were trimmed by 8 bases and 1 base, with 17 bases remaining between them. This CDR3 is CASKRPGSRNTEAFF. The DNA of the CDR3 is TGTGCCAGCAAACGACCGGGGAGCAGGAACACTGAAGCTTTCTTT.

This chain links TRBV28 with TRBJ1-2; TRBD1 agrees at 10 bases. The germline V gene has CDR1 MDHEN and CDR2 SYDVKM. After removal of 4 bases from V and 8 bases from J, the junction contained 13 bases not matched to a gene. The CDR3 loop spans 16 amino acids. CDR3 in amino acids: CASSSPGQGRRGGYTF. As DNA, the CDR3 is TGTGCCAGCAGTTCACCGGGACAGGGGCGACGAGGAGGCTACACCTTC.

The gene calls are TRBV2 and TRBJ1-5; maybe TRBD1 (5 bases). This CDR3 spans 16 amino acids. The germline V and J ends were trimmed by 6 bases and 2 bases, with 17 bases remaining between them. Germline CDR1 reads SNHLY; CDR2 reads FYNNEI. CDR3 region: CASSPLVTVGNQPQHF. The CDR3 bases are TGTGCCAGCAGCCCCCTGGTGACAGTTGGCAATCAGCCCCAGCATTTT.

J is TRBJ1-5 and V is TRBV28; no firm D call. This CDR3 has 15 residues. The germline V gene has CDR1 MDHEN and CDR2 SYDVKM. V gave up 6 bases and J gave up 2 bases, with 14 bases separating them. The CDR3 loop reads CASSFQQQRNQPQHF. CDR3 in DNA: TGTGCCAGCAGCTTCCAACAGCAGCGCAATCAGCCCCAGCATTTT. Full variable domain (rest looked up from reference TRBV28 and TRBJ1-5): DVKVTQSSRYLVKRTGEKVFLECVQDMDHENMFWYRQDPGLGLRLIYFSYDVKMKEKGDIPEGYSVSREKKERFSLILESASTNQTSMYLCASSFQQQRNQPQHFGDGTRLSIL.

The chain carries TRBV5-1 and TRBJ1-2; D remains unclear. From germline, CDR1 is SGHRS and CDR2 YFSETQ. The CDR3 sequence is 14 residues long. Trimming removed 3 bases from V and 4 bases from J, with 13 bases in between. The CDR3 DNA follows: TGCGCCAGCAGCTCGGGAAGTTCGGGCTATGGCTACACCTTC. Translation gives CASSSGSSGYGYTF.

For this clone: Other DNA sequences in this sample translate to the same CDR3. The chain uses TRBV5-6 and TRBJ2-7, with D possibly TRBD1 on 5 matching bases. The V end lost 2 bases, the J end lost 4 bases, and 7 bases lay between the germline ends. Per germline, CDR1 SGHDT and CDR2 YYEEEE. This CDR3 is built from 12 residues. The CDR3 here is CASSLQDYEQYF. The CDR3 nucleotides read TGTGCCAGCAGCTTACAGGATTACGAGCAGTACTTC.

This chain connects TRBV19 to TRBJ1-5, with D tentatively TRBD1 (6 bases). This CDR3 is 13 amino acids long. Germline V gives CDR1 LNHDA, CDR2 SQIVND (reference sequence). Trimming cost V 4 bases and J 6 bases, with 10 bases left between them. For the CDR3, the DNA is TGTGCCAGTAGTAGCCAGGGGCCTCAGCCCCAGCATTTT. This gives the protein CASSSQGPQPQHF.

Concerning this clone: The junction departs from the called germline gene at one end, perhaps through a read error. The J gene is TRBJ1-1, the V gene TRBV29-1; perhaps TRBD1 as D (5 bases). This CDR3 contains 16 residues. The germline V gene has CDR1 SQVTM and CDR2 ANQGSEA. DNA for the CDR3: TGCAGCGTTGCCCAGGGTGGACGCCCTCTGAACACTGAAGTTTTCTTT. Translated, it gives CSVAQGGRPLNTEVFF. The full variable domain, with the rest looked up from reference TRBV29-1 and TRBJ1-1, is SAVISQKPSRDICQRGTSLTIQCQVDSQVTMMFWYRQQPGQSLTLIATANQGSEATYESGFVIDKFPISRPNLTFSTLTVSNMSPEDSSIYLCSVAQGGRPLNTEVFFGQGTRLTVV.

V and J are TRBV5-1 and TRBJ1-4, with TRBD1 identical over 7 bases. Germline CDR1 reads SGHRS; CDR2 reads YFSETQ. The CDR3 totals 13 residues. V gave up 0 bases and J gave up 8 bases; unmatched junction bases: 1. Written as DNA, the CDR3 is TGCGCCAGCAGCTTGGCCAGGGGGGAAAAACTGTTTTTT. Encoded protein: CASSLARGEKLFF. Complete variable domain (other parts from reference TRBV5-1 and TRBJ1-4): KAGVTQTPRYLIKTRGQQVTLSCSPISGHRSVSWYQQTPGQGLQFLFEYFSETQRNKGNFPGRFSGRQFSNSRSEMNVSTLELGDSALYLCASSLARGEKLFFGSGTQLSVL.

V gene TRBV29-1 combines with J gene TRBJ2-1; D remains ambiguous. The CDR3 extends over 16 amino acids. The germline V gene has CDR1 SQVTM and CDR2 ANQGSEA. Deletions cut 2 bases from V and 2 bases from J, with 16 bases between. CDR3 nucleotide sequence: TGCAGCGTTGAACCCCTCCGAGCGTGGGCCTACAATGAGCAGTTCTTC. It is translated as CSVEPLRAWAYNEQFF.

The chain is built from TRBV6-6 and TRBJ1-1, with D tentatively TRBD1 (5 bases). The CDR3 contains 14 residues. Trimming removed 6 bases from V and 1 base from J, with 12 bases in between. The germline V gene has CDR1 MNHNY and CDR2 SVGAGI (reference sequence). CDR3 residues: CASRTGRGNTEAFF. The CDR3 coding sequence is TGTGCCAGCAGGACGGGACGGGGGAACACTGAAGCTTTCTTT.

This chain links TRBV5-1 with TRBJ1-1, with D perhaps TRBD1 (6 bases). This CDR3 region has 14 residues. Trimming stripped 3 bases from V and 7 bases from J, with 16 bases between. Looked up from germline, CDR1 is SGHRS and CDR2 is YFSETQ. CDR3 amino acids: CASSSPGHLGEAFF. The CDR3 DNA is TGCGCCAGCAGCTCCCCGGGACATCTGGGTGAAGCTTTCTTT.

This clone has a handful of counts. This rearrangement joins TRBV7-9 to TRBJ1-2, with D possibly being TRBD1 (6 bases). In germline, CDR1 is SEHNR, CDR2 FQNEAQ (reference sequence). Between the trimmed V and J ends, which lost 2 bases and 13 bases, there was a span of 11 bases. The CDR3 totals 11 residues. CDR3 protein: CASSLSGTSTF. DNA of the CDR3: TGTGCCAGCAGCTTAAGTGGGACAAGCACCTTC.

This sequence joins TRBV9 and TRBJ2-3; no reliable D call. This CDR3 region has 13 residues. The V and J ends lost 0 bases and 9 bases respectively, with 11 bases between them. Germline V gene sequence: CDR1 SGDLS, CDR2 YYNGEE. The DNA for the CDR3 is TGTGCCAGCAGCGTAGGAACTGTCGACACGCAGTATTTT. Residues: CASSVGTVDTQYF. Filled out from reference TRBV9 and TRBJ2-3, the complete variable domain reads DSGVTQTPKHLITATGQRVTLRCSPRSGDLSVYWYQQSLDQGLQFLIQYYNGEERAKGNILERFSAQQFPDLHSELNLSSLELGDSALYFCASSVGTVDTQYFGPGTRLTVL.

The chain couples TRBV18 to TRBJ2-5; D may be TRBD2 (7 bases). Germline loops: CDR1 KGHSH, CDR2 LQKENI. With 3 bases removed from V and 3 bases from J, the gap between germline ends came to 14 bases. The CDR3 has 15 residues. CDR3 DNA sequence: TGTGCCAGCTCACCGGGGGCGGGAGCAGAAGAGACCCAGTACTTC. This sequence encodes CASSPGAGAEETQYF.

J is TRBJ1-3 and V is TRBV6-5; perhaps TRBD1 as D (5 bases). The V end was cut by 8 bases, the J end by 2 bases, with 13 bases between. The germline CDR1 and CDR2 sequences are MNHEY and SVGAGI. The CDR3 sequence is 14 residues long. Here the CDR3 reads CASRLPGPGNTIYF. The CDR3 region has the DNA TGTGCCAGCCGACTGCCGGGGCCTGGAAACACCATATATTTT.

V gene TRBV7-3 combines with J gene TRBJ2-5, with D perhaps TRBD2 (6 bases). Germline CDR1 SGHTA, CDR2 FQGTGA. This CDR3 is 13 amino acids long. V gave up 5 bases and J gave up 2 bases, with 9 bases separating them. In DNA, the CDR3 is TGTGCCAGCAGCCCGGGGGATCAAGAGACCCAGTACTTC. It encodes CASSPGDQETQYF.

The CDR3 spells CASSEIGAEWTRADYGYTF. CDR3 sequence (DNA): TGTGCCAGCAGTGAAATCGGGGCGGAGTGGACAAGAGCAGACTATGGCTACACCTTC. The chain uses TRBV2 and TRBJ1-2; D may be TRBD1 (5 bases). Trimming removed 2 bases from V and 3 bases from J, with 25 bases in between. The CDR3 is made up of 19 amino acids. Germline V gene data show CDR1 as SNHLY and CDR2 as FYNNEI.

The rearrangement uses TRBV29-1 and TRBJ2-3; 15 nucleotides agree with TRBD2. The CDR3 covers 16 residues. CDR1 is SQVTM and CDR2 is ANQGSEA in the germline V gene. V lost 4 bases to trimming and J lost 2 bases; unmatched junction nucleotides: 4. The CDR3: CSVVGTSGRFTDTQYF. DNA for the CDR3: TGCAGCGTTGTGGGGACTAGCGGGAGGTTCACAGATACGCAGTATTTT.

V usage is TRBV27 and J usage is TRBJ2-2, with TRBD2 matching over 8 bases. J gave up 4 bases and V 6 bases, and 19 bases lay outside the gene matches. The CDR3 covers 19 residues. CDR1 is MNHEY, CDR2 SMNVEV, per germline (reference sequence). CDR3 sequence (DNA): TGTGCCAGCAGGGGACTAGGGGGAGTTTTTGTTGATGGCACCGGGGAGCTGTTTTTT. This codes for CASRGLGGVFVDGTGELFF.

This clone was observed a single time. The same CDR3 also results from other DNA sequences found in this sample. This rearrangement joins TRBV7-3 to TRBJ2-7, with 9 bases fitting TRBD1. The trim removed 5 bases at V and 5 bases at J, leaving 10 bases unmatched. Germline V gene lookup returns CDR1 SGHTA and CDR2 FQGTGA. This CDR3 comprises 15 residues. CDR3 DNA: TGTGCCAGCAGCCGAACGGGACAGGGCAGCGACGAGCAGTACTTC. Protein product: CASSRTGQGSDEQYF.

The gene calls are TRBV5-1 and TRBJ2-1; 9 positions match TRBD1. The CDR3 runs 15 residues. Trimming cost V 3 bases and J 3 bases; bases outside gene matches: 4. The germline V gene has CDR1 SGHRS and CDR2 YFSETQ. The CDR3 sequence: CASSSGQGRYNEQFF. CDR3 in DNA: TGCGCCAGCAGCTCGGGACAGGGACGCTACAATGAGCAGTTCTTC.

V and J are TRBV7-2 and TRBJ1-1, with 8 bases identical to TRBD1. Germline V CDR1 and CDR2: SGHTA, FQGNSA. This CDR3 spans 14 amino acids. V trimming: 4 bases; J trimming: 0 bases; junction bases outside the gene matches: 1. The CDR3 sequence is CASSYRGMNTEAFF. The CDR3 DNA follows: TGTGCCAGCAGCTACAGGGGGATGAACACTGAAGCTTTCTTT.

Turning to this clone: Within the sample, other DNA sequences also encode this same CDR3. The V gene is TRBV7-3, the J gene TRBJ1-1; D might be TRBD1 (5 bases). Germline lookup yields CDR1 SGHTA and CDR2 FQGTGA. V was cut by 2 bases and J by 1 base, with 5 bases left in between. The CDR3 is made up of 13 amino acids. CDR3 loop: CASSLQGNTEAFF. The CDR3 region has the DNA TGTGCCAGCAGCTTACAGGGGAACACTGAAGCTTTCTTT.